These 19 T cell receptor beta chains were all obtained from the same sample, sequenced in a study of CD8+ T cells in alopecia areata. This sample's treatment: oral pan-JAK inhibitor, 5-10 mg twice daily. Following extraction, RNA underwent reverse transcription to cDNA, which served as the sequencing template. Sequencing used immunoSEQ multiplex PCR; TCRdb keeps in-frame clones, though not all of them. There are 100,000 to 150,000 clones in the sample; 58% occur only once, and nearly 30% lies in the top ten. The starting material was CD8+ T cells sorted from blood, obtained at week 4, from a patient treated with tofacitinib. The receptor set was obtained from a human donor with alopecia areata.

The V and J genes are TRBV27 and TRBJ1-1; D not certain. The CDR3 is 14 residues long. Trimming stripped 2 bases from V and 4 bases from J, with 11 bases between. Per germline, CDR1 MNHEY and CDR2 SMNVEV (reference sequence). The CDR3 DNA sequence: TGTGCCAGCAGTTTAAATGGGGAGGGCACTGAAGCTTTCTTT. It is translated as CASSLNGEGTEAFF.

The chain carries TRBV30 and TRBJ2-7; 8 nucleotides line up with TRBD2. The V and J ends lost 5 bases and 0 bases, in that order; junction bases with no gene match: 12. Germline V lookup: CDR1 GTSNPN, CDR2 SVGIG (reference sequence). The CDR3 is 16 residues long. CDR3: CAWDTSSGGHSYEQYF. CDR3 nucleotides: TGTGCCTGGGATACTTCTTCGGGGGGGCACTCCTACGAGCAGTACTTC. Based on the CDR3 plus reference TRBV30 and TRBJ2-7, the full variable domain is SQTIHQWPATLVQPVGSPLSLECTVEGTSNPNLYWYRQAAGRGLQLLFYSVGIGQISSEVPQNLSASRPQDRQFILSSKKLLLSDSGFYLCAWDTSSGGHSYEQYFGPGTRLTVT.

The gene calls are TRBV7-9 and TRBJ1-2; 10 nucleotides match TRBD1. The CDR3 runs 18 residues. After removal of 5 bases from V and 6 bases from J, the junction contained 18 bases not matched to a gene. The V gene's germline CDR1 is SEHNR and CDR2 FQNEAQ (reference sequence). CDR3 loop: CASSLGTGAAERKDGYTF. In nucleotides, the CDR3 is TGTGCCAGCAGCCTCGGGACAGGGGCCGCGGAGAGGAAGGATGGCTACACCTTC.

The V and J genes are TRBV29-1 and TRBJ2-5; D is ambiguous. CDR1 and CDR2 (germline): SQVTM, ANQGSEA. Trimming stripped 7 bases from V and 5 bases from J, with 17 bases between. The CDR3 totals 13 residues. The CDR3 reads CSDRTGTVETQYF. For the CDR3, the DNA is TGCAGCGACCGGACCGGAACTGTGGAGACCCAGTACTTC.

The J gene is TRBJ1-1, the V gene TRBV7-6, with 8 bases identical to TRBD1. The CDR3 contains 13 residues. V was pared by 5 bases and J by 3 bases, with 2 bases of the junction left unmatched. CDR1 and CDR2 from the germline V gene are SGHVS and FNYEAQ. CDR3 region: CASSPDRDTEAFF. DNA for the CDR3: TGTGCCAGCAGCCCGGACAGGGACACTGAAGCTTTCTTT.

Concerning this clone: Other DNA sequences in this specimen translate into the identical CDR3. The chain recombines TRBV5-6 with TRBJ2-7; the D is unclear. This CDR3 is built from 11 residues. Germline V gene lookup returns CDR1 SGHDT and CDR2 YYEEEE. The ends were cut back, 0 bases at V and 3 bases at J, with 1 base in the middle. In nucleotides, the CDR3 is TGTGCCAGCAGCTTGGGCTACGAGCAGTACTTC. It specifies CASSLGYEQYF.

V gene TRBV19 combines with J gene TRBJ1-1; the D is unclear. Trimming took off 7 bases at V and 1 base at J, with 13 bases between the two ends. CDR1 is LNHDA, CDR2 SQIVND, per germline (reference sequence). This CDR3 region has 14 residues. The CDR3 region is CASTPEWPNTEAFF. The CDR3 nucleotides read TGTGCCAGTACTCCTGAGTGGCCGAACACTGAAGCTTTCTTT. Full variable domain (missing parts from reference TRBV19 and TRBJ1-1): DGGITQSPKYLFRKEGQNVTLSCEQNLNHDAMYWYRQDPGQGLRLIYYSQIVNDFQKGDIAEGYSVSREKKESFPLTVTSAQKNPTAFYLCASTPEWPNTEAFFGQGTRLTVV.

V usage is TRBV10-2 and J usage is TRBJ1-6; D might be TRBD1 (6 bases). Germline CDR1 WSHSY, CDR2 SAAADI. V was cut by 3 bases and J by 5 bases, with 14 bases left in between. This CDR3 is 16 amino acids long. The CDR3 DNA reads TGCGCCAGCAGTGAACCCACAGGGCGAGATAATTCACCCCTCCACTTT. Its protein is CASSEPTGRDNSPLHF.

This sequence joins TRBV2 and TRBJ2-5; no definite D call. Per the germline V gene, CDR1 is SNHLY and CDR2 is FYNNEI. The V end lost 10 bases, the J end lost 0 bases, and 12 bases lay between the germline ends. This CDR3 is built from 13 residues. CDR3 nucleotides: TGTGCCATCACTCGACTGGACCAAGAGACCCAGTACTTC. It codes for CAITRLDQETQYF.

A few counts support this clone. The chain recombines TRBV12-5 with TRBJ2-7, with D uncertain. V was trimmed by 5 bases and J by 2 bases, leaving 7 bases between them. CDR1 is LGHNT and CDR2 is FRNRAP in the germline V gene. The CDR3 covers 12 residues. The CDR3 loop is CASGQTPYEQYF. As DNA, the CDR3 is TGTGCTAGTGGTCAGACTCCCTACGAGCAGTACTTC.

This clone was recorded only once. Distinct nucleotide sequences in the sample also encode this CDR3. The rearrangement links TRBV29-1 to TRBJ2-7; D is uncertain. Germline V gives CDR1 SQVTM, CDR2 ANQGSEA. Between the trimmed V and J ends, which lost 4 bases and 1 base, there was a span of 8 bases. CDR3 length: 12 amino acids. CDR3: CSVGDNSYEQYF. Here the CDR3 DNA reads TGCAGCGTTGGCGACAATTCCTACGAGCAGTACTTC.

The rearrangement uses TRBV30 and TRBJ2-7, with D hard to call. Looked up from germline, CDR1 is GTSNPN and CDR2 is SVGIG (reference sequence). The CDR3 is 14 amino acids. V dropped 1 base and J dropped 5 bases, with 15 bases sitting between them. This CDR3 is CAWSALGFADEQYF. The CDR3 bases are TGTGCCTGGAGTGCCTTGGGTTTCGCCGACGAGCAGTACTTC.

The table lists this clone with a few counts. The rearrangement uses TRBV30 and TRBJ2-7; 11 bases match TRBD2. The germline V gene has CDR1 GTSNPN and CDR2 SVGIG (reference sequence). V was clipped by 3 bases and J by 0 bases; unmatched bases: 4. The CDR3 is 15 residues long. CDR3 sequence (DNA): TGTGCCTGGAGGGTTGGGACTAGCGGCTCCTACGAGCAGTACTTC. Protein: CAWRVGTSGSYEQYF.

The rearrangement links TRBV11-2 to TRBJ2-2; possibly TRBD2 for D (6 bases). This CDR3 comprises 14 residues. In germline, CDR1 is SGHAT, CDR2 FQNNGV. V was shortened by 7 bases and J by 1 base, with 10 bases between the two germline ends. This CDR3 is CASTLGGNTGELFF. CDR3 DNA: TGTGCCAGCACCCTCGGGGGGAACACCGGGGAGCTGTTTTTT.

This chain uses TRBV30 with TRBJ2-2, with 11 bases identical to TRBD2. The CDR3 runs to 16 residues. The J segment lost 11 bases and the V segment lost 2 bases, leaving 13 bases of the junction unmatched. Germline values: CDR1 GTSNPN, CDR2 SVGIG (reference sequence). Here the CDR3 reads CAWSPTGTSGDSELFF. Here the CDR3 DNA reads TGTGCCTGGAGTCCTACAGGGACTAGCGGAGACTCTGAGCTGTTTTTT. Full variable domain (remainder filled in from reference TRBV30 and TRBJ2-2): SQTIHQWPATLVQPVGSPLSLECTVEGTSNPNLYWYRQAAGRGLQLLFYSVGIGQISSEVPQNLSASRPQDRQFILSSKKLLLSDSGFYLCAWSPTGTSGDSELFFGEGSRLTVL.

This chain connects TRBV19 to TRBJ2-1; a possible D gene is TRBD1 (6 bases). The germline V gene has CDR1 LNHDA and CDR2 SQIVND (reference sequence). V dropped 2 bases and J dropped 2 bases, with 10 bases sitting between them. The CDR3 consists of 15 residues. CDR3 bases: TGTGCCAGTAGTATAACACAGGGTCCCTACAATGAGCAGTTCTTC. The encoded protein is CASSITQGPYNEQFF.

In nucleotides, the CDR3 is TGCAGCGTTGGGGGTGGACCGAAAGCAGCTTTCTTT. Protein: CSVGGGPKAAFF. This chain joins TRBV29-1 and TRBJ1-1; D remains ambiguous. The CDR3 is 12 residues long. The V end was cut by 4 bases, the J end by 10 bases, with 16 bases between. Germline loops: CDR1 SQVTM, CDR2 ANQGSEA.

In this sample, this clone turned up a few times. This chain joins TRBV29-1 and TRBJ2-2, with 11 positions matching TRBD1. Germline CDR1 is SQVTM and CDR2 is ANQGSEA. This CDR3 comprises 14 residues. With 7 bases clipped from V and 4 bases from J, the junction kept 5 bases outside the gene matches. The CDR3 bases are TGCAGCGCAGTGGGACAGGGGGGCACCGGGGAGCTGTTTTTT. Residues: CSAVGQGGTGELFF.

CDR3 DNA: TGTGCCAGCAGCCCTGGCGTGGGGAATCAGCCCCAGCATTTT. Its protein is CASSPGVGNQPQHF. This chain uses TRBV7-9 with TRBJ1-5, with D unresolved. The CDR3 sequence is 14 residues long. Germline CDR1 is SEHNR and CDR2 is FQNEAQ (reference sequence). Deletions cut 5 bases from V and 4 bases from J, with 12 bases between.